This T cell receptor beta chain derives from a study of Ad26.COV2.S vaccination and SARS-CoV-2 variants. TCRdb keeps only in-frame clones here, not all; method: immunoSEQ multiplex PCR. The sample carries about 180,000 clones, roughly 89% recorded once. Trimming removed 4 bases from V and 1 base from J; junction bases left unmatched: 8. CDR1 and CDR2 from the germline V gene are SGHTA and FQGTGA. The CDR3 length is 18 residues. Sequencing used peripheral blood, obtained after recovery from COVID-19. The V and J genes are TRBV7-3 and TRBJ2-2; 11 bases match TRBD2. The receptor was isolated from a human donor who had recovered from COVID-19. CDR3 sequence reads: CASSSLPGLAENTGELFF. Written as DNA, the CDR3 is TGTGCCAGCAGCTCTCTCCCGGGACTAGCGGAGAACACCGGGGAGCTGTTTTTT. Using reference TRBV7-3 and TRBJ2-2 for the parts outside the CDR3, the full variable domain is GAGVSQTPSNKVTEKGKYVELRCDPISGHTALYWYRQSLGQGPEFLIYFQGTGAADDSGLPNDRFFAVRPEGSVSTLKIQRTERGDSAVYLCASSSLPGLAENTGELFFGEGSRLTVL.